This TCR beta chain was profiled in a study of T cell responses to AZD1222 COVID-19 vaccine. The V gene's germline CDR1 is SGHKS and CDR2 YYEKEE (reference sequence). This CDR3 contains 15 residues. Deletions cut 0 bases from V and 7 bases from J, with 11 bases between. The protocol was immunoSEQ multiplex PCR, while the TCRdb copy is restricted to in-frame clones and leaves out a portion. Of 110,000 or so clones listed, over 75% were seen once; the top ten hold approximately 15%. This clone was seen just once. Its specificity is not known. Overall study findings and caveats: No day 14 peak samples; only post-peak repertoires were characterized. Donors skewed white British and female; clonal diversity was possibly underestimated.

The chain uses TRBV5-5 and TRBJ1-6; D gene ambiguous. The sequenced sample was peripheral blood, obtained on day 0 of AZD1222 vaccination. The sequence derives from an adult in good health. The CDR3 protein is CASSLEAGANSPLHF. The CDR3 nucleotides read TGTGCCAGCAGCTTGGAGGCAGGTGCGAATTCACCCCTCCACTTT.